Included here is one T cell receptor (beta chain) sequence, with context. Its matching antigen is unknown. This sample was taken from a study of T cell repertoires in cytomegalovirus infection. Overall study: Newly reported HLA-C-restricted and thoroughly characterized HLA-B-restricted CMV epitopes were employed.

Broader study findings: What dominated the ex vivo response were HLA-C-restricted CMV-specific TCR beta clonotypes.

From the reads, TCRdb called clonotypes with MiXCR, one entry per CDR3 protein. The data hold 250,000 to 300,000 distinct CDR3 sequences, with 20% to 25% observed a single time. The receptor was derived from a human donor in good health (CMV status not recorded). Some clones in this sample may be carry-over from other donors' samples. Sequencing used cultured PBMCs, obtained from culture after CMV antigen stimulation.

The chain's CDR3 is CSASGESTGNTIYF. Here the CDR3 DNA reads TGCAGTGCTAGCGGGGAAAGTACTGGAAACACCATATATTTT. J is TRBJ1-3 and V is TRBV20-1; no definite D call. The CDR3 is made up of 14 amino acids. Trimming removed 3 bases from V and 2 bases from J, with 11 bases in between. The germline gives CDR1 DFQATT, CDR2 SNEGSKA (reference sequence).